This T cell receptor beta chain was sequenced in a study of STAT5B mutations in CD4+ large granular lymphocyte leukemia. Produced via immunoSEQ multiplex PCR; TCRdb's table is partial and in-frame only. Of about 29,000 clones in the sample, 65% to 85% were seen once. The germline gives CDR1 SGHRS, CDR2 YFSETQ. The V segment lost 0 bases and the J segment 8 bases; nucleotides outside the gene matches: 2. The CDR3 consists of 13 residues. This TCR derives from a human donor in good health. This chain uses TRBV5-1 with TRBJ2-1; TRBD2 matches at 7 bases. Sequencing input: CD4+ T cells from blood buffy coats. This CDR3 reads CASSLVGRDEQFF. Here the CDR3 DNA reads TGCGCCAGCAGCTTGGTAGGGAGGGATGAGCAGTTCTTC. The whole variable domain, remainder taken from reference TRBV5-1 and TRBJ2-1, is KAGVTQTPRYLIKTRGQQVTLSCSPISGHRSVSWYQQTPGQGLQFLFEYFSETQRNKGNFPGRFSGRQFSNSRSEMNVSTLELGDSALYLCASSLVGRDEQFFGPGTRLTVL.